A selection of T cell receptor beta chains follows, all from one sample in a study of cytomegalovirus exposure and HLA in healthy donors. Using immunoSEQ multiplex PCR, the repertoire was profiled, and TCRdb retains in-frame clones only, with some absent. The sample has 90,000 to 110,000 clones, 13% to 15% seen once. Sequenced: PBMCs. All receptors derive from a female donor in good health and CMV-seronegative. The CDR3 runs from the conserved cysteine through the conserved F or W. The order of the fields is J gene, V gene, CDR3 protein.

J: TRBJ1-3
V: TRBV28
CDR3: CASSIKVGGLSGNTIYF

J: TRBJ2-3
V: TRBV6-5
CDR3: CASSYSDRATDTQYF

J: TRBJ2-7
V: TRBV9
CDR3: CASSAGTGGYEQYF

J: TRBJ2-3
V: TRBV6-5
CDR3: CASSYSSGRTDTQYF

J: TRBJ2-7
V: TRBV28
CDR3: CAIMTGTGGHEQYF

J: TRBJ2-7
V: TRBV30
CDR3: CAWRRQGGTYEQYF

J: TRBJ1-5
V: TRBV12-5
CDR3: CASEKGEGNQPQHF

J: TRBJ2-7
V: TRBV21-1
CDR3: CASSKGDGGSYEQYF

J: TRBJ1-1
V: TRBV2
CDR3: CASSRDTNTEAFF

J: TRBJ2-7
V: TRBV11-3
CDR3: CASSLGQGDEQYF

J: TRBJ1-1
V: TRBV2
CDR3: CASREYDRNTEAFF

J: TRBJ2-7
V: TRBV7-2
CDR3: CASSLGGGSYEQYF

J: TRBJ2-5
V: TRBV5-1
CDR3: CASSLGTGSRQETQYF

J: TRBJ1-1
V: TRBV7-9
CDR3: CASSLEGALNTEAFF

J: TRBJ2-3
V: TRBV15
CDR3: CATSRELAGPSLKYF

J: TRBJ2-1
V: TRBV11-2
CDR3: CASSFGTSGRGYNEQFF

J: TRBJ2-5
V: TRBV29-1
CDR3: CSVEDRGQETQYF

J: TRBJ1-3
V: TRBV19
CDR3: CASNRPGGRGNTIYF

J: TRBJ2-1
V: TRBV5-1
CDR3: CASSLTPLTVYNEQFF

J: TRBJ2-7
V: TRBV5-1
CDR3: CASSWISGSGRAEQYF

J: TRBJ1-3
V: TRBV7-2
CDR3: CASSFSGDGNTIYF

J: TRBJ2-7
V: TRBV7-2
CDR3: CASSRDRNSYEQYF

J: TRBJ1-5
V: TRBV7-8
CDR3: CASSPEGQYSNQPQHF

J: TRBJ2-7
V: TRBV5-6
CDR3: CASTGQTYEQYF

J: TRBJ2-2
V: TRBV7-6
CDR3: CASSLVMSGSTGELFF

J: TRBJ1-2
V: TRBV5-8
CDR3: CASSLSTGDNYGYTF

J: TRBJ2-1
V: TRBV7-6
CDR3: CASSLWAGVDSEQFF

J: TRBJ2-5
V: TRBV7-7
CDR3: CASSLTGKQETQYF

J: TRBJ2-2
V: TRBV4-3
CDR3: CASSREHGGGQDTGELFF